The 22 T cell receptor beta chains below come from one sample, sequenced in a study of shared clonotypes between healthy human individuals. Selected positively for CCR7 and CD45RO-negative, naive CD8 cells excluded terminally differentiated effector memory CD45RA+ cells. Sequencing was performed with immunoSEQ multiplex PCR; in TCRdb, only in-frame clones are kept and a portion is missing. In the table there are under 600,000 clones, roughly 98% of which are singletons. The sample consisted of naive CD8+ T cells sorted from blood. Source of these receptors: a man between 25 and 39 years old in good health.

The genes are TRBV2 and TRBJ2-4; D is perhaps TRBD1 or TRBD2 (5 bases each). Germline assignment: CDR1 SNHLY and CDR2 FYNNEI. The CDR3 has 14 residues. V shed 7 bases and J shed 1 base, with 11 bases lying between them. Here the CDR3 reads CASTPGQAKNIQYF. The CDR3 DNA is TGTGCCAGCACTCCGGGGCAGGCCAAAAACATTCAGTACTTC.

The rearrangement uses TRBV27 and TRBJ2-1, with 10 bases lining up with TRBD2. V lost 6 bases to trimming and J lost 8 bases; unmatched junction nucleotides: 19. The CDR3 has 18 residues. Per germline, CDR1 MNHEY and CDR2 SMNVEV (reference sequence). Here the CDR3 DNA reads TGTGCCAGCAGCCTCGCCTCGCTACTAGCGGGATTAGGTGATGAGCAGTTCTTC. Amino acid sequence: CASSLASLLAGLGDEQFF.

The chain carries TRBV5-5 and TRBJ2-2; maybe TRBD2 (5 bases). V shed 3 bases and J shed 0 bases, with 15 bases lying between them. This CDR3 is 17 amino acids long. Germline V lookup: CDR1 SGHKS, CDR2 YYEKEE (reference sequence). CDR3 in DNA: TGTGCCAGCAGCTATACGATGTCCGGGGCGAACACCGGGGAGCTGTTTTTT. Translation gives CASSYTMSGANTGELFF.

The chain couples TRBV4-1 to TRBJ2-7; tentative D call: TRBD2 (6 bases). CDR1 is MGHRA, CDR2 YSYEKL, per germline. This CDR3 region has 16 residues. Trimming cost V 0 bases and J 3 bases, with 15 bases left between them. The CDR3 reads CASSQEGTGDIYEQYF. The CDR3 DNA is TGCGCCAGCAGCCAAGAGGGGACTGGGGATATCTACGAGCAGTACTTC.

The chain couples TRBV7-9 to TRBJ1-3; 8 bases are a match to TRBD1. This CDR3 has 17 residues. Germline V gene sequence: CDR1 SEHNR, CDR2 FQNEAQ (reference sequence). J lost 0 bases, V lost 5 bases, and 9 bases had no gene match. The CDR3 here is CASSTTQGVNSGNTIYF. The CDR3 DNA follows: TGTGCCAGCAGCACCACACAGGGGGTGAACTCTGGAAACACCATATATTTT.

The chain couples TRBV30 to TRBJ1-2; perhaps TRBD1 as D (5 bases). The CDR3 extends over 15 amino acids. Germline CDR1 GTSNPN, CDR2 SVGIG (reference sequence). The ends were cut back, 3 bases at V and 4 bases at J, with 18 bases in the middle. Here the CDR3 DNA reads TGTGCCTGGAGCGACGGGACCGCTGACACCTATGGCTACACCTTC. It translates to CAWSDGTADTYGYTF.

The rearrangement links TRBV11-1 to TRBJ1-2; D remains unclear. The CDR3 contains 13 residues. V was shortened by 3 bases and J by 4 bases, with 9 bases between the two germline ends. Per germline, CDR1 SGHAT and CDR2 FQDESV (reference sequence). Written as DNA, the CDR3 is TGTGCCAGCAGCTTCGCCAACGCCTATGGCTACACCTTC. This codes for CASSFANAYGYTF.

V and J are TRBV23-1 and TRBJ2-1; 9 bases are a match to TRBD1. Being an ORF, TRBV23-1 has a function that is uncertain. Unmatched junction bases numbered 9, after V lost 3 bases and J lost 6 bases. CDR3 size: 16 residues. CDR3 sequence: CASSHAGTGPPNEQFF. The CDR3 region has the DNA TGCGCCAGCAGTCACGCCGGGACAGGGCCCCCCAATGAGCAGTTCTTC.

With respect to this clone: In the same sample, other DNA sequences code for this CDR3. CDR3 region: CASSARDYNEQFF. In DNA form, the CDR3 reads TGTGCCAGCAGCGCCAGGGACTACAATGAGCAGTTCTTC. This chain links TRBV9 with TRBJ2-1; weak D call: TRBD1 (5 bases). The CDR3 extends over 13 amino acids. Germline loops: CDR1 SGDLS, CDR2 YYNGEE. The V end was cut by 3 bases, the J end by 3 bases, with 7 bases between.

Here the CDR3 DNA reads TGTGCCATCAGTGACCCCCAGCGGGAAGCCTACGAGCAGTACTTC. The encoded protein is CAISDPQREAYEQYF. The chain employs TRBV10-3 and TRBJ2-7; 7 bases align to TRBD2. CDR3 length: 15 amino acids. Germline assignment: CDR1 ENHRY and CDR2 SYGVKD. V trimming: 3 bases; J trimming: 2 bases; junction bases outside the gene matches: 7.

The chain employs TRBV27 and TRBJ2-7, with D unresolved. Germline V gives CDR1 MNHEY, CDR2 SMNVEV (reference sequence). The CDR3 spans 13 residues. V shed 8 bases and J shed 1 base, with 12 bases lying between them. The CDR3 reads CASGWSGSYEQYF. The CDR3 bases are TGTGCCAGCGGCTGGTCTGGGTCCTACGAGCAGTACTTC.

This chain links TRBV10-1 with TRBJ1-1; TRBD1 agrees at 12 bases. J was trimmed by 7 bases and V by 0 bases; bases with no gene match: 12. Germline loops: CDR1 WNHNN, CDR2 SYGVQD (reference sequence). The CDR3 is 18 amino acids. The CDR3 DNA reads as TGCGCCAGCAGTGAGTCGCCCCGAGTGGGACAGGGGGCAGGTGAAGCTTTCTTT. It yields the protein CASSESPRVGQGAGEAFF.

The CDR3 region is CATSRSAVEAFF. The CDR3 bases are TGTGCCACCAGCCGAAGCGCCGTTGAAGCTTTCTTT. This rearrangement joins TRBV15 to TRBJ1-1; D remains ambiguous. Germline V gives CDR1 LNHNV, CDR2 YYDKDF (reference sequence). CDR3 length: 12 residues. Deletions cut 5 bases from V and 7 bases from J, with 11 bases between.

CDR3 amino acids: CASSRDRQETQYF. The CDR3 DNA is TGTGCCAGCAGCCGGGACAGACAAGAGACCCAGTACTTC. The V call is TRBV5-4, the J call TRBJ2-5; 7 bases map to TRBD1. Trimming took 4 bases from V and 2 from J; bases not matched to a gene: 2. The CDR3 covers 13 residues. Per the germline V gene, CDR1 is SGHNT and CDR2 is YYREEE (reference sequence).

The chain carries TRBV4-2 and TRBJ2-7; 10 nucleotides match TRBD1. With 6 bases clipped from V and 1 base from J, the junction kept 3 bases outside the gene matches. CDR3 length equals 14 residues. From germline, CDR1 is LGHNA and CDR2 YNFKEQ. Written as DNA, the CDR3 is TGTGCCAGCAGAGGGACAGGGGAATCCTACGAGCAGTACTTC. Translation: CASRGTGESYEQYF.

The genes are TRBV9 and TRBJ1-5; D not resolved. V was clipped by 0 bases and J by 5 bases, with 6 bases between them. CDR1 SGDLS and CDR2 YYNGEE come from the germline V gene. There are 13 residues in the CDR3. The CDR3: CASSVGTYQPQHF. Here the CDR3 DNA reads TGTGCCAGCAGCGTAGGAACTTATCAGCCCCAGCATTTT.

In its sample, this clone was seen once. Written as DNA, the CDR3 is TGCGCCAGCAGCCAAAGGAGCTCACACAATGAGCAGTTCTTC. Protein: CASSQRSSHNEQFF. This chain joins TRBV4-1 and TRBJ2-1; no clear D. Germline CDR1 MGHRA, CDR2 YSYEKL. The V gene lost 2 bases and the J gene lost 5 bases, with 10 bases spanning the gap. CDR3 size: 14 residues.

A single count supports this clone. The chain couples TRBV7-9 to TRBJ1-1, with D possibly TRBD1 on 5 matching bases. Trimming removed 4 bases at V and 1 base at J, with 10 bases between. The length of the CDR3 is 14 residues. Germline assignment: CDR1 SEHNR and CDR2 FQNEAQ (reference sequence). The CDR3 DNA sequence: TGTGCCAGCAGCTCGGGACTCCCGAACACTGAAGCTTTCTTT. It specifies CASSSGLPNTEAFF.

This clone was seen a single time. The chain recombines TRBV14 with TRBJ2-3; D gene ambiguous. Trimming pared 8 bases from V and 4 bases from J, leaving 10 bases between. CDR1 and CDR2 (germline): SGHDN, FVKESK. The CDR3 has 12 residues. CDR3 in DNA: TGTGCCAGCGGAGCACACTCAGATACGCAGTATTTT. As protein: CASGAHSDTQYF.

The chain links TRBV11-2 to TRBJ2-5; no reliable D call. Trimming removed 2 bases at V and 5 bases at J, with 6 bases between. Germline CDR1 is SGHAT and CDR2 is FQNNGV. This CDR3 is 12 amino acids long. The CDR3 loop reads CASSLRKETQYF. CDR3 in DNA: TGTGCCAGCAGCTTACGAAAGGAGACCCAGTACTTC.

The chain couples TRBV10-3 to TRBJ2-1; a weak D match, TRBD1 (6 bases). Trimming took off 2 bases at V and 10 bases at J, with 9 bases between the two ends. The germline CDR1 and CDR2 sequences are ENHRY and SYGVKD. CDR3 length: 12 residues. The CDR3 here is CAISEGGREQFF. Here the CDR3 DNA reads TGTGCCATCAGTGAGGGGGGCAGGGAGCAGTTCTTC.

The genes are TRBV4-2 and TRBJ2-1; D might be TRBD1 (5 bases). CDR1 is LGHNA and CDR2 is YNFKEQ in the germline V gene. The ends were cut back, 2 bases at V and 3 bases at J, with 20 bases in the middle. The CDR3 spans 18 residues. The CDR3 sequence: CASSQFGSRARDYNEQFF. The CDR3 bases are TGTGCCAGCAGCCAATTCGGGTCCAGGGCGAGAGACTACAATGAGCAGTTCTTC.